This T cell receptor (beta chain) was recovered during a study of blood T cells in healthy people across ages. Together with a sample-barcoded 5' primer, a J-beta primer mix was included in a second PCR lasting roughly 6 to 12 cycles. The template-switch adaptor, which had 12 random nucleotides, put a tag on each cDNA molecule. From each sample, at least 2.5 million paired-end reads containing CDR3 were obtained. TCRdb used MiXCR to reprocess the 5' RACE reads, holding one entry per CDR3 protein. The profile covers about 640,000 distinct CDR3 sequences, with roughly 58% appearing a single time and roughly 34% taken by the ten largest. Germline assignment: CDR1 ENHRY and CDR2 SYGVKD. Losses at the gene ends were 9 bases for V and 4 bases for J; bases not matched to a gene: 6. This CDR3 region has 13 residues. This clonotype appeared once. Extraction of total RNA produced a minimum of 6 micrograms from each sample.

The chain couples TRBV10-3 to TRBJ1-2; 9 bases fit TRBD1. The sequenced sample was blood. The sequence derives from a man aged 60 to 75 in good health. In DNA, the CDR3 is TGTGCCATGACGGGACAGGGCGGCTATGGCTACACCTTC. Protein: CAMTGQGGYGYTF.